The 20 T cell receptor beta chains presented below share a single source sample, sequenced in a study of T-cell memory formation after mild COVID-19. Each CDR3 protein is one row after TCRdb ran MiXCR on the 5' RACE reads. This table has 250,000 to 300,000 distinct CDR3 sequences, about a sixth appearing once. Sequenced input: PBMCs or a T cell subset sorted from them (not recorded which). These receptors were obtained from a man in his late teens or twenties who had mild COVID-19 (a few samples of this study predate the infection). Cell type and time point are not known.

The J gene is TRBJ1-4, the V gene TRBV5-5, with a weak D call TRBD1 (6 bases). Per the germline V gene, CDR1 is SGHKS and CDR2 is YYEKEE (reference sequence). This CDR3 has 14 amino acids. Trimming took 1 base from V and 7 from J, leaving 11 bases between them. CDR3: CASSLQGLSEKLFF. In DNA, the CDR3 is TGTGCCAGCAGCTTGCAGGGGTTAAGTGAAAAACTGTTTTTT. Filled out from reference TRBV5-5 and TRBJ1-4, the complete variable domain reads DAGVTQSPTHLIKTRGQQVTLRCSPISGHKSVSWYQQVLGQGPQFIFQYYEKEERGRGNFPDRFSARQFPNYSSELNVNALLLGDSALYLCASSLQGLSEKLFFGSGTQLSVL.

The table lists this clonotype with a few counts. The genes are TRBV3-1 and TRBJ1-5; tentative D call: TRBD1 (5 bases). The germline V gene has CDR1 LGHDT and CDR2 YNNKEL (reference sequence). V was pared by 0 bases and J by 3 bases, with 9 bases between. CDR3 length equals 15 residues. CDR3 amino acids: CASSQDTGLNQPQHF. The CDR3 DNA sequence: TGTGCCAGCAGCCAAGACACAGGTCTCAATCAGCCCCAGCATTTT.

This rearrangement joins TRBV7-9 to TRBJ2-3; 7 nucleotides agree with TRBD1. Unmatched junction bases numbered 8, after V lost 9 bases and J lost 2 bases. CDR1 is SEHNR, CDR2 FQNEAQ, per germline (reference sequence). This CDR3 region has 14 residues. CDR3 DNA sequence: TGTGCCAGGGGGTCGACAGGGAACACAGATACGCAGTATTTT. Residues: CARGSTGNTDTQYF.

The chain uses TRBV27 and TRBJ2-2; TRBD1 agrees at 9 bases. This CDR3 has 17 amino acids. V gave up 8 bases and J gave up 4 bases; unmatched junction bases: 14. Germline CDR1 reads MNHEY; CDR2 reads SMNVEV (reference sequence). CDR3 amino acids: CASGIDLGTGITGELFF. In nucleotides, the CDR3 is TGTGCCAGCGGGATTGACCTTGGGACAGGGATCACCGGGGAGCTGTTTTTT.

V usage is TRBV7-8 and J usage is TRBJ2-3; 8 nucleotides agree with TRBD2. The germline V gene encodes CDR1 SGHVS and CDR2 FQNEAQ. V shed 7 bases and J 4 bases; nucleotides not matched to a gene: 7. The CDR3 covers 14 residues. CDR3 residues: CASTLSGRADTQYF. The CDR3, as DNA: TGTGCCAGCACCCTGTCCGGGAGGGCAGATACGCAGTATTTT.

This clonotype came up many times. The rearrangement links TRBV6-2 or TRBV6-3 to TRBJ2-7; 7 bases align to TRBD1. V was pared by 5 bases and J by 2 bases, with 6 bases of the junction left unmatched. This CDR3 comprises 14 residues. Germline CDR1 MNHEY, CDR2 SVGEGT. In nucleotides, the CDR3 is TGTGCCAGCAGTCAAAGGGACAGCGCCTACGAGCAGTACTTC. Translation gives CASSQRDSAYEQYF.

The chain combines TRBV5-1 with TRBJ2-5, with D possibly being TRBD1 (5 bases). The CDR3 length is 15 residues. The V and J ends lost 2 bases and 2 bases respectively, with 13 bases between them. CDR1 is SGHRS, CDR2 YFSETQ, per germline. CDR3 amino acids: CASSFQGIEQETQYF. In DNA, the CDR3 is TGCGCCAGCAGCTTCCAGGGTATTGAACAAGAGACCCAGTACTTC.

V usage is TRBV18 and J usage is TRBJ2-5, with a weak D call TRBD1 (5 bases). The germline V gene has CDR1 KGHSH and CDR2 LQKENI. The CDR3 has 14 amino acids. V was clipped by 0 bases and J by 5 bases, with 10 bases between them. The CDR3 protein is CASSPPGRAETQYF. The CDR3 DNA is TGTGCCAGCTCACCACCCGGCAGGGCGGAGACCCAGTACTTC.

The J gene is TRBJ2-1, the V gene TRBV7-9; 7 nucleotides align to TRBD2. Per germline, CDR1 SEHNR and CDR2 FQNEAQ (reference sequence). The V and J ends lost 5 bases and 0 bases, in that order; junction bases with no gene match: 7. The CDR3 is 16 residues long. In nucleotides, the CDR3 is TGTGCCAGCAGCCCAATTGGGGGGGGCTCCTACAATGAGCAGTTCTTC. It specifies CASSPIGGGSYNEQFF.

V is TRBV4-1 and J is TRBJ2-3; D is undetermined. Germline CDR1 and CDR2: MGHRA and YSYEKL. The CDR3 runs to 14 residues. Deletions cut 0 bases from V and 2 bases from J, with 6 bases between. Here the CDR3 reads CASSQDGFTDTQYF. CDR3 nucleotide sequence: TGCGCCAGCAGCCAAGATGGATTCACAGATACGCAGTATTTT.

The rearrangement links TRBV4-3 to TRBJ2-1; D is undetermined. V lost 4 bases, J lost 0 bases, and 10 bases lay in between. Germline-derived CDR1 and CDR2 are LGHNA and YSLEER. The CDR3 sequence is 15 residues long. The CDR3 is CASSPERSSYNEQFF. For the CDR3, the DNA is TGCGCCAGCAGCCCGGAGAGGAGCTCCTACAATGAGCAGTTCTTC.

The V gene is TRBV6-2 or TRBV6-3, the J gene TRBJ2-7, with D maybe TRBD2 (5 bases). The CDR3 spans 14 residues. The germline V and J ends were trimmed by 4 bases and 4 bases, with 14 bases remaining between them. Per the germline V gene, CDR1 is MNHEY and CDR2 is SVGEGT. The CDR3 DNA sequence: TGTGCCAGCAGTTCCGGTGACCGGGGATACGAGCAGTACGTC. Protein product: CASSSGDRGYEQYV.

The chain joins TRBV6-2 or TRBV6-3 to TRBJ1-1; 8 bases are shared with TRBD1. CDR3 size: 17 residues. Germline values: CDR1 MNHEY, CDR2 SVGEGT. With 2 bases clipped from V and 5 bases from J, the junction kept 13 bases outside the gene matches. The CDR3, as DNA: TGTGCCAGCAGTTACGGCAGGGGGCATGTAATGAGGACTGAAGCTTTCTTT. It specifies CASSYGRGHVMRTEAFF.

The table lists this clonotype with many counts. The chain is built from TRBV5-5 and TRBJ2-3, with D unclear. This CDR3 spans 15 amino acids. Trimming removed 0 bases at V and 5 bases at J, with 13 bases between. The germline gives CDR1 SGHKS, CDR2 YYEKEE (reference sequence). For the CDR3, the DNA is TGTGCCAGCAGCTTGGTCCCTAGTCTTGGAGATACGCAGTATTTT. It specifies CASSLVPSLGDTQYF. The full variable domain, rest sourced from reference TRBV5-5 and TRBJ2-3, is DAGVTQSPTHLIKTRGQQVTLRCSPISGHKSVSWYQQVLGQGPQFIFQYYEKEERGRGNFPDRFSARQFPNYSSELNVNALLLGDSALYLCASSLVPSLGDTQYFGPGTRLTVL.

The chain employs TRBV24-1 and TRBJ2-5; D unclear. The CDR3 length is 14 residues. CDR1 is KGHDR and CDR2 is SFDVKD in the germline V gene. Trimming shortened V by 2 bases and J by 2 bases, and 8 bases separated the two germline ends. Here the CDR3 DNA reads TGTGCCACCAGTGATTCAGAAGTACAAGAGACCCAGTACTTC. It translates to CATSDSEVQETQYF.

This clonotype was counted only a few times. This sequence joins TRBV12-5 and TRBJ2-7, with 10 bases that match TRBD1. Looked up from germline, CDR1 is LGHNT and CDR2 is FRNRAP. CDR3 length equals 14 residues. V gave up 5 bases and J gave up 7 bases; unmatched junction bases: 8. CDR3 sequence: CASGPGTGVIEQYF. As DNA, the CDR3 is TGTGCTAGTGGTCCCGGGACAGGGGTCATAGAGCAGTACTTC. The full variable domain, completed using reference TRBV12-5 and TRBJ2-7, is DARVTQTPRHKVTEMGQEVTMRCQPILGHNTVFWYRQTMMQGLELLAYFRNRAPLDDSGMPKDRFSAEMPDATLATLKIQPSEPRDSAVYFCASGPGTGVIEQYFGPGTRLTVT.

The gene calls are TRBV7-2 and TRBJ2-7; D is uncertain. This CDR3 spans 13 amino acids. Germline CDR1 is SGHTA and CDR2 is FQGNSA. V was shortened by 1 base and J by 3 bases, with 7 bases between the two germline ends. The CDR3 here is CASSLVWGYEQYV. Here the CDR3 DNA reads TGTGCCAGCAGCTTAGTCTGGGGCTACGAGCAGTACGTC.

This clonotype has ten or more counts. The rearrangement links TRBV4-3 to TRBJ2-4; a possible D gene is TRBD1 (6 bases). The length of the CDR3 is 16 residues. The germline CDR1 and CDR2 sequences are LGHNA and YSLEER. V was pared by 6 bases and J by 0 bases, with 15 bases between. Here the CDR3 reads CASRAYTGTAKNIQYF. In DNA, the CDR3 is TGCGCCAGCAGGGCCTACACAGGGACAGCCAAAAACATTCAGTACTTC.

The rearrangement uses TRBV24-1 and TRBJ2-2; D might be TRBD1 (6 bases). The V gene's germline CDR1 is KGHDR and CDR2 SFDVKD. The CDR3 has 14 amino acids. Trimming took 4 bases from V and 6 from J, leaving 11 bases between them. The CDR3 DNA sequence: TGTGCCACCAGTGACTCAACAGGGCCCGGGGAGCTGTTTTTT. Translating it yields CATSDSTGPGELFF.

In its sample, this clonotype was seen many times. The V gene is TRBV14, the J gene TRBJ2-1; D is ambiguous. The CDR3 spans 14 residues. V was clipped by 0 bases and J by 8 bases, with 11 bases between them. Germline V gives CDR1 SGHDN, CDR2 FVKESK. Written as DNA, the CDR3 is TGTGCCAGCAGCCAAGAGTCCAGAAGAGATGAGCAGTTCTTC. Amino acid sequence: CASSQESRRDEQFF.